A single sample is the source of the 5 T cell receptor beta chains below, sequenced in a study of T cell responses to AZD1222 COVID-19 vaccine. Sequencing used immunoSEQ multiplex PCR; TCRdb keeps in-frame clones, though not all of them. The sample has more than 250,000 clones, roughly 93% seen once. Sequenced here: peripheral blood, sampled on day 0 of AZD1222 vaccination. The receptors were sampled from an adult in good health.

The chain is built from TRBV20-1 and TRBJ2-2; D gene ambiguous. V lost 4 bases to trimming and J lost 5 bases, with 14 bases between them. This CDR3 has 14 amino acids. CDR1 is DFQATT and CDR2 is SNEGSKA in the germline V gene (reference sequence). The CDR3 DNA sequence: TGCAGTGCTATTGACCGGGCGTGGACCGGGGAGCTGTTTTTT. Encoded protein: CSAIDRAWTGELFF.

The chain uses TRBV5-1 and TRBJ2-7; 8 bases map to TRBD1. The CDR3 totals 16 residues. The V gene's germline CDR1 is SGHRS and CDR2 YFSETQ. V dropped 4 bases and J dropped 12; count of bases not matched to a gene: 21. DNA of the CDR3: TGCGCCAGCAGCCCAGAGACGACAGGGGTCCCCCGTCTCCGGTACTTC. It translates to CASSPETTGVPRLRYF.

The chain combines TRBV19 with TRBJ1-5, with D unclear. V was pared by 5 bases and J by 4 bases, with 12 bases between. This CDR3 spans 14 amino acids. Germline loops: CDR1 LNHDA, CDR2 SQIVND (reference sequence). DNA for the CDR3: TGTGCCAGTAGTCACCGGGAGGGTAATCAGCCCCAGCATTTT. It is translated as CASSHREGNQPQHF.

This clone has a single count. The V call is TRBV9, the J call TRBJ2-1, with 7 bases matching TRBD2. Germline CDR1 and CDR2: SGDLS and YYNGEE. The CDR3 is 16 residues long. The V gene end was trimmed by 3 bases and the J gene end by 5 bases; junction bases not matched to a gene: 11. The DNA of the CDR3 is TGTGCCAGCAGCGCCGACCCTAGCGGTGGAAACAATGAGCAGTTCTTC. Residues: CASSADPSGGNNEQFF.

The chain employs TRBV5-5 and TRBJ1-6, with 10 bases that match TRBD1. Germline V gene data show CDR1 as SGHKS and CDR2 as YYEKEE (reference sequence). CDR3 size: 16 residues. With V trimmed by 3 bases and J by 3 bases, 3 bases remained unmatched. The CDR3 sequence: CASSWDRGLYNSPLHF. As DNA, the CDR3 is TGTGCCAGCAGCTGGGACAGGGGTCTCTATAATTCACCCCTCCACTTT. The entire variable domain, with the rest obtained from reference TRBV5-5 and TRBJ1-6, is as follows: DAGVTQSPTHLIKTRGQQVTLRCSPISGHKSVSWYQQVLGQGPQFIFQYYEKEERGRGNFPDRFSARQFPNYSSELNVNALLLGDSALYLCASSWDRGLYNSPLHFGNGTRLTVT.